These T cell receptor beta chains were read from a single sample in a study of spatial heterogeneity in lung cancer. Using its own MiXCR run on the 5' RACE reads, TCRdb lists one record per CDR3 protein. The sample holds 20,000 to 25,000 distinct CDR3 sequences, 4.5% to 5% seen once. The input for sequencing was PBMCs, taken at surgery. These receptors were taken from a male donor with early-stage non-small cell lung cancer. The CDR3 runs from the conserved cysteine through the conserved F or W. A D gene is named only where the DNA matches it firmly. Size is omitted from some rows. Given values are once, few, many or a class for expanded clones.

V gene	J gene	D gene	clone size	CDR3 DNA	CDR3 protein
TRBV7-2	TRBJ1-6	NA	NA	TGTGCCAGCAGCTTCCGGCAGGTGCCTTCACCCCTCCACTTT	CASSFRQVPSPLHF
TRBV29-1	TRBJ1-1	NA	many	TGCAGCGTTGGAGGAGGACAGCGGCTGAATGAAGCTTTCTTT	CSVGGGQRLNEAFF
TRBV3-1	TRBJ2-7	TRBD1	many	TGTGCCAGCAGCCTTGGGACAGCCTACGAGCAGTACTTC	CASSLGTAYEQYF
TRBV12-3/TRBV12-4	TRBJ1-6	NA	many	TGTGCCAGCAGTTTCACTACGGCTAATTCACCCCTCCACTTT	CASSFTTANSPLHF
TRBV5-1	TRBJ1-1	TRBD1	NA	TGCGCCAGCAGCTGGACAGGGGCATTAGACACTGAAGCTTTCTTT	CASSWTGALDTEAFF
TRBV7-2	TRBJ1-5	NA	many	TGTGCCAGCAGCTTACAGCTGCTAAATCAGCCCCAGCATTTT	CASSLQLLNQPQHF
TRBV11-2	TRBJ2-2	TRBD1	many	TGTGCCAGCAGCCGGGAGTTGGGGACAGGGGCGCTGGCCGGGGAGCTGTTTTTT	CASSRELGTGALAGELFF
TRBV7-2	TRBJ1-3	NA	many	TGTGCCAGCAGCCTATATTCCGACACCATATATTTT	CASSLYSDTIYF
TRBV2	TRBJ2-5	NA	many	TGTGCCAGCAGGGGACTCCAAGAGACCCAGTACTTC	CASRGLQETQYF
TRBV21-1	TRBJ2-5	NA	many	TGTGCCAGCAGCAAAGCGGCAGGAGATCATACTAGCGGGAGTGGCGAGACCCAGTACTTC	CASSKAAGDHTSGSGETQYF
TRBV5-1	TRBJ2-5	TRBD2	NA	TGCGCCAGCGCTACCTGGACTAGTCGTGAGACCCAGTACTTC	CASATWTSRETQYF
TRBV20-1	TRBJ2-3	NA	many	TGCAGTGCTAGAGGAGGTAGCCTTTATACGCAGTATTTT	CSARGGSLYTQYF
TRBV5-1	TRBJ1-5	NA	NA	TGCGCCAGCAGCTTGGGGGCGGCTAATCAGCCCCAGCATTTT	CASSLGAANQPQHF
TRBV7-9	TRBJ1-1	NA	many	TGTGCCAGCAGGCTCGAGGTGGCTGAAGCTTTCTTT	CASRLEVAEAFF
TRBV9	TRBJ2-7	NA	few	TGTGCCAGCAGCCTTAGCGACAGTTACTACGAGCAGTACTTC	CASSLSDSYYEQYF
TRBV7-9	TRBJ1-5	NA	medium-sized	TGTGCCAGCAGCTTCAGGGATCAGCCCCAGCATTTT	CASSFRDQPQHF
TRBV11-2	TRBJ2-5	NA	NA	TGTGCCAGCAGCTTAGGGCGCCAAGAGACCCAGTACTTC	CASSLGRQETQYF
TRBV9	TRBJ1-1	NA	many	TGTGCCAGCAGCGTATCCGGCCGCGGCACTGAAGCTTTCTTT	CASSVSGRGTEAFF
TRBV12-3/TRBV12-4	TRBJ1-2	NA	NA	TGTGCCAGCAGTTTTGGAAGGGAACTTCAGGGGAACCACCCAGGGTATGGCTACACCTTC	CASSFGRELQGNHPGYGYTF
TRBV28	TRBJ2-7	TRBD1	many	TGTGCCAGCAGGCTATACGGGGACAGTTCCGGATACGAGCAGTACTTC	CASRLYGDSSGYEQYF
TRBV5-1	TRBJ1-6	TRBD1	many	TGCGCCAGCAGCTTGGGGGGACAGCCCAGAAGCCTCCACTTT	CASSLGGQPRSLHF
TRBV12-3/TRBV12-4	TRBJ2-7	TRBD2	NA	TGTGCCAGCAGTTCTTCCTTGACTAGCGGGTACATCGTAGGCGAGCAGTACTTC	CASSSSLTSGYIVGEQYF
TRBV2	TRBJ2-7	NA	medium-sized	TGTGCCAGCAGTGACTATGGGACCTACGAGCAGTACTTC	CASSDYGTYEQYF
TRBV11-2	TRBJ1-2	TRBD1	NA	TGTGCCAGCAGCACAGGACAGGGGGCGCGTGGCTACACCTTC	CASSTGQGARGYTF
TRBV6-5	TRBJ2-3	TRBD1	many	TGTGCCAGCAGAGGACAGGGACGTAGCACAGATACGCAGTATTTT	CASRGQGRSTDTQYF
TRBV29-1	TRBJ2-1	TRBD1	few	TGCAGCGTTGTAGGCTCGGGACAGGGCCTGAATGAGCAGTTCTTC	CSVVGSGQGLNEQFF
TRBV23-1	TRBJ2-7	NA	many	TGCGCCAGCAGTCAAGCGGTTGGGAGCCCGGCCTCCTACGAGCAGTACTTC	CASSQAVGSPASYEQYF
TRBV12-3/TRBV12-4	TRBJ1-1	TRBD1	many	TGTGCCAGCAGTCCCGGGACAGGGGTTCAAGTCGGCGGGTCCAAAGCTGAAGCTTTCTTT	CASSPGTGVQVGGSKAEAFF
TRBV7-9	TRBJ1-2	NA	many	TGTGCCAGCAGTTCCAGTGAAGATGGCTACACCTTC	CASSSSEDGYTF
TRBV7-9	TRBJ2-7	TRBD1	NA	TGTGCCAGCAGCTTTGAGACAGGGGCCGTTTCAGAGCAGTACTTC	CASSFETGAVSEQYF
TRBV6-7	TRBJ1-6	NA	NA	TGTGCCAGCAGTTACATCAACAGGGAATTTAATTCACCCCTCCACTTT	CASSYINREFNSPLHF
TRBV6-2/TRBV6-3	TRBJ1-6	TRBD1	many	TGTGCCAGCAGTTACGAGGGACAGGATGGTTCACCCCTCCACTTT	CASSYEGQDGSPLHF
TRBV12-3/TRBV12-4	TRBJ1-5	NA	medium-sized	TGTGCCAGCAGCGCTCATACGGGGCCTCAGCCCCAGCATTTT	CASSAHTGPQPQHF
TRBV18	TRBJ1-3	NA	many	TGTGCCAGCTCACCACCGGGAAGCCCAGAGCTGGGAAACACCATATATTTT	CASSPPGSPELGNTIYF
TRBV6-5	TRBJ2-7	TRBD1	NA	TGTGCCAGCAGAAGGACCGGACAGGGGTACGAGCAGTACTTC	CASRRTGQGYEQYF